The next 10 T cell receptor beta chains were all read from a single sample in a study of identical twins. Via MiXCR, TCRdb re-called the 5' RACE reads, giving one row per CDR3 protein. Of about 720,000 distinct CDR3 sequences listed, 8.5% to 9% are singletons. This same sample was also part of a study on yellow fever vaccine responses in identical twins.

The sequenced material came from PBMCs. These receptors originate from a young woman in good health.

This clonotype occurred a few times. The J gene is TRBJ2-7, the V gene TRBV2, with TRBD1 matching 7 bases. J gave up 4 bases and V 3 bases, and 6 bases lay outside the gene matches. Per the germline V gene, CDR1 is SNHLY and CDR2 is FYNNEI. This CDR3 has 14 residues. CDR3 coding DNA: TGTGCCAGCAGTGAGTTACAGGGGCGGTACGAGCAGTACTTC. Protein product: CASSELQGRYEQYF.

This chain links TRBV12-2 with TRBJ1-5. TRBV12-2 is deemed a pseudogene. The CDR3 is made up of 18 amino acids. In DNA, the CDR3 is TGTGCAAGTCCTAGGAAGGACAGCGGTTCTGGGGTCCATCAGCCCCAGCATTTT. It translates to CASPRKDSGSGVHQPQHF.

This clonotype occurred many times. This sequence joins TRBV27 and TRBJ1-6, with D tentatively TRBD1 (6 bases). This CDR3 is built from 16 residues. V lost 1 base to trimming and J lost 5 bases, with 12 bases between them. Per germline, CDR1 MNHEY and CDR2 SMNVEV (reference sequence). The chain's CDR3 is CASSLLTGANNSPLHF. The DNA of the CDR3 is TGTGCCAGCAGTTTATTGACGGGGGCTAATAATTCACCCCTCCACTTT.

In its sample, this clonotype was seen many times. The chain couples TRBV10-3 to TRBJ2-7, with a tentative D call TRBD2 (6 bases). The length of the CDR3 is 16 residues. From germline, CDR1 is ENHRY and CDR2 SYGVKD. The V gene lost 3 bases and the J gene lost 3 bases, with 18 bases spanning the gap. The CDR3 bases are TGTGCCATCAGTGAAACATCTGGAGGGACTGGCTACGAGCAGTACTTC. Its protein is CAISETSGGTGYEQYF.

This clonotype occurred a few times. The chain has TRBV7-8 and TRBJ2-7; D is ambiguous. This CDR3 has 15 residues. The germline gives CDR1 SGHVS, CDR2 FQNEAQ. Trimming removed 5 bases from V and 0 bases from J, with 14 bases in between. CDR3 coding DNA: TGTGCCAGCAGCCCCTCGGACGTCCCCTCCTACGAGCAGTACTTC. Its translation is CASSPSDVPSYEQYF.

This clonotype was recorded a few times. The chain employs TRBV5-1 and TRBJ2-7, with D perhaps TRBD1 (5 bases). CDR3 length: 13 residues. V was cut by 5 bases and J by 6 bases, with 15 bases left in between. Germline V CDR1 and CDR2: SGHRS, YFSETQ. The chain's CDR3 is CASRPDISGEQYF. Here the CDR3 DNA reads TGCGCCAGCAGACCGGACATAAGTGGCGAGCAGTACTTC.

The chain joins TRBV4-3 to TRBJ2-1; D is perhaps TRBD1 (5 bases). This CDR3 region has 16 residues. Looked up from germline, CDR1 is LGHNA and CDR2 is YSLEER. Deletions cut 0 bases from V and 10 bases from J, with 19 bases between. The CDR3: CASSQEALVGAGEQFF. As DNA, the CDR3 is TGCGCCAGCAGCCAAGAGGCCCTAGTAGGGGCTGGGGAGCAGTTCTTC.

This clonotype was picked up a small number of times. The J gene is TRBJ2-3, the V gene TRBV7-2; tentative D call: TRBD2 (6 bases). The CDR3 has 16 residues. Germline values: CDR1 SGHTA, CDR2 FQGNSA. V was trimmed by 2 bases and J by 4 bases, leaving 16 bases between them. The CDR3, as DNA: TGTGCCAGCAGCTTATTGGGCGGGGAAAGCCCAGATACGCAGTATTTT. It codes for CASSLLGGESPDTQYF. The variable domain in full, completed from reference TRBV7-2 and TRBJ2-3, reads GAGVSQSPSNKVTEKGKDVELRCDPISGHTALYWYRQSLGQGLEFLIYFQGNSAPDKSGLPSDRFSAERTGGSVSTLTIQRTQQEDSAVYLCASSLLGGESPDTQYFGPGTRLTVL.

This clonotype was detected ten times or more. This chain uses TRBV10-3 with TRBJ2-2; no clear D gene. Trimming pared 2 bases from V and 5 bases from J, leaving 9 bases between. CDR3 length: 14 amino acids. Germline assignment: CDR1 ENHRY and CDR2 SYGVKD. The CDR3 is CAISEEYVTGELFF. The CDR3 nucleotides read TGTGCCATCAGTGAGGAATACGTGACCGGGGAGCTGTTTTTT.

The chain couples TRBV9 to TRBJ1-2; D is uncertain. The germline V and J ends were trimmed by 4 bases and 5 bases, with 9 bases remaining between them. Germline V gives CDR1 SGDLS, CDR2 YYNGEE. This CDR3 region has 12 residues. The CDR3 protein is CASSQKSYGYTF. Here the CDR3 DNA reads TGTGCCAGCAGCCAGAAAAGTTATGGCTACACCTTC.